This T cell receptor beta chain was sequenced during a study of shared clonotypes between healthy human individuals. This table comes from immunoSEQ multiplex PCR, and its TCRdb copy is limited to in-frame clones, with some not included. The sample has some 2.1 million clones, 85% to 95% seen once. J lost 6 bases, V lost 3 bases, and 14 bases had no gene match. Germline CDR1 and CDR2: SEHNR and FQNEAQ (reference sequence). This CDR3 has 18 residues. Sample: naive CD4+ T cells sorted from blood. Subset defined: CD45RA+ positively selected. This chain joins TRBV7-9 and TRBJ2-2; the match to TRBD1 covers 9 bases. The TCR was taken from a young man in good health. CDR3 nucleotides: TGTGCCAGCAGCTTTGTTATGGCACAGGGGGCGCGCGCCGGGGAGCTGTTTTTT. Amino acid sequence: CASSFVMAQGARAGELFF.